A selection of T cell receptor beta chains follows, all from one sample in a study of blood T cell repertoires in COVID-19. Repertoires were generated with immunoSEQ multiplex PCR, while TCRdb's copy carries only in-frame clones and drops some. This sample has about 240,000 clones; approximately 90% occur once, and the top ten carry 7.2%. What was sequenced was peripheral blood. These receptors came from a man between 60 and 75 years old who had recovered from COVID-19. Each CDR3 is given with its conserved first and last residue. D genes are given only for firm matches. Rows may omit the clone size; those that give it use once, few, many or a size class.

V: TRBV11-2
size: -
D: TRBD2
J: TRBJ2-3
CDR3: CATQRNAGDLTDTQYF
DNA: TGTGCCACCCAGAGGAACGCGGGGGACCTGACAGATACGCAGTATTTT

V: TRBV18
size: few
D: TRBD1
J: TRBJ1-5
CDR3: CASSPLDRGQPQHF
DNA: TGTGCCAGCTCACCATTGGACAGGGGACAGCCCCAGCATTTT

V: TRBV10-3
size: -
D: TRBD1
J: TRBJ1-1
CDR3: CAISGTGTDEAFF
DNA: TGTGCCATCAGTGGGACCGGGACAGATGAAGCTTTCTTT

V: TRBV19
size: -
D: -
J: TRBJ1-2
CDR3: CASSTVNYGYTF
DNA: TGTGCCAGTAGTACGGTTAACTATGGCTACACCTTC

V: TRBV24-1
size: -
D: -
J: TRBJ2-1
CDR3: CATSDATSSYNEQFF
DNA: TGTGCCACCAGTGACGCCACTAGCTCCTACAATGAGCAGTTCTTC

V: TRBV27
size: -
D: -
J: TRBJ2-7
CDR3: CASSKAGVSYEQYF
DNA: TGTGCCAGCAGCAAAGCCGGGGTCTCCTACGAGCAGTACTTC

V: TRBV5-1
size: -
D: -
J: TRBJ1-1
CDR3: CASSVQFGGATEAFF
DNA: TGCGCCAGCAGCGTCCAATTTGGCGGGGCCACTGAAGCTTTCTTT

V: TRBV30
size: -
D: -
J: TRBJ1-5
CDR3: CAYNSGNWEPQHF
DNA: TGTGCCTACAACTCAGGGAATTGGGAGCCCCAGCATTTT

V: TRBV6-5
size: -
D: TRBD1
J: TRBJ1-4
CDR3: CASRRRQGEKLFF
DNA: TGTGCCAGCAGACGACGACAGGGTGAAAAACTGTTTTTT

V: TRBV5-1
size: -
D: -
J: TRBJ1-4
CDR3: CASRGDEKLFF
DNA: TGCGCCAGCAGAGGGGATGAAAAACTGTTTTTT

V: TRBV5-3
size: -
D: -
J: TRBJ1-5
CDR3: CARSLGVGVGNQPQHF
DNA: TGTGCCAGAAGCTTGGGGGTAGGAGTAGGCAATCAGCCCCAGCATTTT

V: TRBV5-1
size: -
D: -
J: TRBJ1-3
CDR3: CASSSGSSGNTIYF
DNA: TGCGCCAGCAGCTCTGGTAGCTCTGGAAACACCATATATTTT

V: TRBV9
size: -
D: TRBD1
J: TRBJ1-1
CDR3: CASSPRGQVGTEAFF
DNA: TGTGCCAGCAGCCCCCGGGGACAGGTTGGAACTGAAGCTTTCTTT

V: TRBV10-3
size: -
D: -
J: TRBJ1-6
CDR3: CATEGGKNSPLHF
DNA: TGTGCCACGGAGGGAGGGAAGAATTCACCCCTCCACTTT

V: TRBV19
size: -
D: TRBD1
J: TRBJ2-1
CDR3: CASSKTGGLYNEQFF
DNA: TGTGCCAGTAGTAAAACAGGGGGCTTGTACAATGAGCAGTTCTTC

V: TRBV10-3
size: -
D: -
J: TRBJ2-1
CDR3: CAISETGYNEQFF
DNA: TGTGCCATCAGTGAAACGGGGTACAATGAGCAGTTCTTC

V: TRBV24-1
size: -
D: -
J: TRBJ2-2
CDR3: CATSDFLGADTGELFF
DNA: TGTGCCACCAGTGATTTCCTGGGGGCGGACACCGGGGAGCTGTTTTTT

V: TRBV3-1/TRBV3-2
size: -
D: TRBD2
J: TRBJ2-1
CDR3: CASSQRLAGDYNEQFF
DNA: TGTGCCAGCAGCCAAAGGCTAGCGGGGGATTACAATGAGCAGTTCTTC

V: TRBV4-2
size: -
D: -
J: TRBJ1-1
CDR3: CASSQGAGVNTEAFF
DNA: TGTGCCAGCAGCCAAGGGGCAGGGGTGAACACTGAAGCTTTCTTT

V: TRBV6-4
size: few
D: TRBD2
J: TRBJ2-1
CDR3: CASSDSGGYNEQFF
DNA: TGTGCCAGCAGTGACAGCGGGGGGTACAATGAGCAGTTCTTC

V: TRBV5-1
size: few
D: -
J: TRBJ1-5
CDR3: CASSLLGGSAQPQHF
DNA: TGCGCCAGCAGCTTGCTGGGGGGATCCGCTCAGCCCCAGCATTTT

V: TRBV11-2
size: once
D: -
J: TRBJ2-3
CDR3: CASSPRLEYDTQYF
DNA: TGTGCCAGCAGCCCACGACTAGAATACGATACGCAGTATTTT

V: TRBV19
size: medium-sized
D: -
J: TRBJ1-5
CDR3: CATHPRGDQPQHF
DNA: TGTGCCACTCATCCCAGGGGAGATCAGCCCCAGCATTTT

V: TRBV5-1
size: -
D: -
J: TRBJ2-5
CDR3: CASSLGTGQETQYF
DNA: TGCGCCAGCAGCTTGGGGACTGGACAAGAGACCCAGTACTTC

V: TRBV10-3
size: -
D: -
J: TRBJ2-2
CDR3: CAIRRAELTGELFF
DNA: TGTGCCATCAGGAGGGCTGAGTTAACCGGGGAGCTGTTTTTT

V: TRBV2
size: -
D: TRBD1
J: TRBJ1-2
CDR3: CAIATQFGTGHGYTF
DNA: TGTGCCATCGCGACACAATTCGGGACAGGGCATGGCTACACCTTC

V: TRBV9
size: -
D: -
J: TRBJ1-2
CDR3: CASSPTTGLYGYTF
DNA: TGTGCCAGCAGCCCAACAACAGGGTTATATGGCTACACCTTC

V: TRBV5-1
size: -
D: TRBD1
J: TRBJ1-1
CDR3: CASSLVGDRDEAFF
DNA: TGCGCCAGCAGCTTGGTCGGGGACAGGGATGAAGCTTTCTTT

V: TRBV30
size: -
D: -
J: TRBJ2-3
CDR3: CAWRVSGTDTQYF
DNA: TGTGCCTGGAGAGTTTCCGGGACAGATACGCAGTATTTT

V: TRBV19
size: -
D: -
J: TRBJ1-2
CDR3: CASTWGRNGYTF
DNA: TGTGCCAGTACCTGGGGCCGGAATGGCTACACCTTC

V: TRBV13
size: -
D: -
J: TRBJ1-4
CDR3: CASSLGSGGSSEKLFF
DNA: TGTGCCAGCAGCTTAGGGTCAGGTGGTTCGAGTGAAAAACTGTTTTTT

V: TRBV5-1
size: few
D: -
J: TRBJ1-6
CDR3: CASSSRWEAPLHF
DNA: TGCGCCAGCAGCTCCCGGTGGGAGGCACCCCTCCACTTT

V: TRBV7-9
size: -
D: -
J: TRBJ1-4
CDR3: CASSADRSNEKLFF
DNA: TGTGCCAGCAGCGCTGACAGGTCAAATGAAAAACTGTTTTTT

V: TRBV10-3
size: -
D: TRBD1
J: TRBJ2-7
CDR3: CAIRPGLDRVGYEQYF
DNA: TGTGCCATCAGACCCGGACTTGACAGGGTTGGGTACGAGCAGTACTTC

V: TRBV19
size: -
D: TRBD1
J: TRBJ1-1
CDR3: CASSISGTGHGEAFF
DNA: TGTGCCAGTAGTATTTCAGGGACAGGGCACGGTGAAGCTTTCTTT

V: TRBV29-1
size: -
D: TRBD2
J: TRBJ2-6
CDR3: CSAAGGTGANVLTF
DNA: TGCAGCGCCGCGGGGGGGACTGGGGCCAACGTCCTGACTTTC

V: TRBV19
size: -
D: TRBD1
J: TRBJ2-5
CDR3: CASRAGTAQETQYF
DNA: TGTGCCAGTCGTGCCGGGACAGCACAAGAGACCCAGTACTTC

V: TRBV5-1
size: once
D: -
J: TRBJ2-2
CDR3: CASSLGYRVPTGELFF
DNA: TGCGCCAGCAGCTTGGGGTACAGGGTCCCCACCGGGGAGCTGTTTTTT

V: TRBV4-2
size: -
D: TRBD2
J: TRBJ2-3
CDR3: CASSQALAGESSDTQYF
DNA: TGTGCCAGCAGCCAAGCCCTAGCGGGGGAGTCTTCGGATACGCAGTATTTT

V: TRBV7-2
size: -
D: TRBD2
J: TRBJ2-6
CDR3: CASSPRGAGDSGANVLTF
DNA: TGTGCCAGCAGCCCTCGGGGAGCGGGGGACTCTGGGGCCAACGTCCTGACTTTC

V: TRBV10-2
size: -
D: -
J: TRBJ2-3
CDR3: CASTIVGRTDTQYF
DNA: TGCGCCAGCACAATAGTGGGGAGGACAGATACGCAGTATTTT

V: TRBV5-6
size: -
D: -
J: TRBJ2-2
CDR3: CASSLGHTGELFF
DNA: TGTGCCAGCAGCTTGGGGCACACCGGGGAGCTGTTTTTT

V: TRBV27
size: -
D: TRBD1
J: TRBJ1-4
CDR3: CASSLSQGVSEKLFF
DNA: TGTGCCAGCAGTTTATCTCAGGGGGTCTCGGAAAAACTGTTTTTT

V: TRBV18
size: -
D: -
J: TRBJ1-2
CDR3: CASSPISSRRGNGYTF
DNA: TGTGCCAGCTCACCAATTTCCAGTCGCAGGGGAAATGGCTACACCTTC

V: TRBV6-5
size: -
D: TRBD1
J: TRBJ1-2
CDR3: CASGQGAGYTF
DNA: TGTGCCAGCGGACAGGGGGCTGGCTACACCTTC

V: TRBV14
size: -
D: -
J: TRBJ1-2
CDR3: CASSQARGGAWGYTF
DNA: TGTGCCAGCAGCCAAGCACGCGGGGGCGCTTGGGGCTACACCTTC

V: TRBV4-1
size: -
D: TRBD1
J: TRBJ1-4
CDR3: CASGRQGGSEKLFF
DNA: TGCGCCAGCGGGCGACAGGGGGGTAGCGAAAAACTGTTTTTT

V: TRBV7-9
size: -
D: TRBD1
J: TRBJ2-1
CDR3: CASSTRDSPVSYNEQFF
DNA: TGTGCCAGCAGCACCCGGGACAGCCCAGTATCCTACAATGAGCAGTTCTTC

V: TRBV10-3
size: -
D: -
J: TRBJ1-2
CDR3: CAISESGTRNGGTGYTF
DNA: TGTGCCATCAGTGAGTCCGGGACAAGAAATGGGGGTACTGGCTACACCTTC

V: TRBV5-8
size: -
D: -
J: TRBJ2-7
CDR3: CASSLERSSYEQYF
DNA: TGTGCCAGCAGCTTGGAACGGAGCTCCTACGAGCAGTACTTC

V: TRBV9
size: -
D: TRBD1
J: TRBJ2-1
CDR3: CASGRGTVNNEQFF
DNA: TGTGCCAGCGGAAGAGGGACAGTCAACAATGAGCAGTTCTTC

V: TRBV5-5
size: -
D: -
J: TRBJ1-5
CDR3: CASSLSGFNQPQHF
DNA: TGTGCCAGCAGCTTGTCGGGGTTCAATCAGCCCCAGCATTTT

V: TRBV19
size: -
D: TRBD2
J: TRBJ2-3
CDR3: CASTLGLLAGGLKYF
DNA: TGTGCCAGTACCCTTGGGCTACTAGCGGGGGGACTTAAGTATTTT

V: TRBV7-9
size: few
D: -
J: TRBJ1-2
CDR3: CASSFDEAGGYTF
DNA: TGTGCCAGCAGCTTTGACGAGGCTGGTGGCTACACCTTC

V: TRBV5-4
size: -
D: TRBD1
J: TRBJ2-1
CDR3: CASSRWAYDRDEQFF
DNA: TGTGCCAGCAGCCGATGGGCCTACGACAGGGATGAGCAGTTCTTC

V: TRBV18
size: -
D: -
J: TRBJ2-5
CDR3: CASSASAGIRETQYF
DNA: TGTGCCAGCTCAGCTTCCGCAGGGATACGAGAGACCCAGTACTTC

V: TRBV5-1
size: -
D: -
J: TRBJ1-1
CDR3: CASKVASGLNTEAFF
DNA: TGCGCCAGCAAGGTCGCTTCAGGGCTGAACACTGAAGCTTTCTTT